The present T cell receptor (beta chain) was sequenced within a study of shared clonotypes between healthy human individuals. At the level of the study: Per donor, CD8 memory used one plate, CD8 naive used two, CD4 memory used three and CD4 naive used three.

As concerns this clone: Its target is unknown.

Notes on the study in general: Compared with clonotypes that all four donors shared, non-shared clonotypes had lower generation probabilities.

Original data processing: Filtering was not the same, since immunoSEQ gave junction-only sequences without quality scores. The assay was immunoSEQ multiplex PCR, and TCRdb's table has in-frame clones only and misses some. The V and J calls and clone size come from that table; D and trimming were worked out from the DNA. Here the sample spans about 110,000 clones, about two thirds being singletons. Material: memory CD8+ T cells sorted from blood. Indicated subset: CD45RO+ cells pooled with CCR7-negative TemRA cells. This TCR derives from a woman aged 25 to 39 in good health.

The CDR3 here is CASSSLVGLGEQFF. The CDR3 coding sequence is TGTGCCAGCAGCTCCTTGGTTGGGTTGGGTGAGCAGTTCTTC. The V gene is TRBV11-2, the J gene TRBJ2-1; no reliable D call. The CDR3 totals 14 residues. Between the trimmed V and J ends, which lost 4 bases and 9 bases, there was a span of 16 bases. In germline, CDR1 is SGHAT, CDR2 FQNNGV.